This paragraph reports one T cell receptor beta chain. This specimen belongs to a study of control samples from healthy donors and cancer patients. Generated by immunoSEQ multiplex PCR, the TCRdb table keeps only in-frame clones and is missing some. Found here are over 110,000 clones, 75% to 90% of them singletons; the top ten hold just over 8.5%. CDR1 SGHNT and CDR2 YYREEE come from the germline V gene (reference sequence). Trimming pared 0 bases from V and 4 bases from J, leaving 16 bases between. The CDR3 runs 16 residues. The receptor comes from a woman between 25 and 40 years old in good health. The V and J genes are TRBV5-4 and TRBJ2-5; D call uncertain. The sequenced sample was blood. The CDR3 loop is CASSLAAAPAPETQYF. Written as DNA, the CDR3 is TGTGCCAGCAGCTTGGCCGCGGCCCCAGCCCCAGAGACCCAGTACTTC.